The rows below give T cell receptor beta chains drawn from one sample of a study of blood T cell repertoires in COVID-19. Assay: immunoSEQ multiplex PCR; the TCRdb copy retains only in-frame clones and omits some. The sample carries 150,000 to 200,000 clones, around 92% recorded once. Sequences were obtained from peripheral blood. Receptors were obtained from a man younger than 45 with COVID-19, enrolled during active disease. The CDR3 runs from the conserved cysteine through the conserved F or W. The order of the fields is J gene, V gene, D gene, clone size, CDR3 DNA, CDR3 protein. D genes are given only for firm matches. Only some rows state a clone size, as once, few, many or a class for expanded clones.

J gene: TRBJ2-7
V gene: TRBV9
D gene: TRBD1
clone size: .
CDR3 DNA: TGTGCCAGCAGCGTAGGATTAGTTGGGACAGGGGTAGACGAGCAGTACTTC
CDR3 protein: CASSVGLVGTGVDEQYF

J gene: TRBJ2-1
V gene: TRBV5-6
D gene: TRBD2
clone size: .
CDR3 DNA: TGTGCCAGCAGCCCACATCCACGGGGGGATGAGCAGTTCTTC
CDR3 protein: CASSPHPRGDEQFF

J gene: TRBJ1-1
V gene: TRBV5-4
D gene: .
clone size: .
CDR3 DNA: TGTGCCAGCAGCTTTGGACATTGGAACACTGAAGCTTTCTTT
CDR3 protein: CASSFGHWNTEAFF

J gene: TRBJ2-7
V gene: TRBV6-6
D gene: TRBD1
clone size: .
CDR3 DNA: TGTGCCAGCAGTAGGGACAGGGTTTACGAGCAGCACTTC
CDR3 protein: CASSRDRVYEQHF

J gene: TRBJ2-1
V gene: TRBV4-3
D gene: .
clone size: .
CDR3 DNA: TGCGCCAGCAGCACAGCAGAAGGGGGAGCGTACAATGAGCAGTTCTTC
CDR3 protein: CASSTAEGGAYNEQFF

J gene: TRBJ2-1
V gene: TRBV5-4
D gene: .
clone size: once
CDR3 DNA: TGTGCCAGCAGCTTGGTGGGGGGAAGCTCCTACAATGAGCAGTTCTTC
CDR3 protein: CASSLVGGSSYNEQFF

J gene: TRBJ2-6
V gene: TRBV12-5
D gene: .
clone size: .
CDR3 DNA: TGTGCTAGTGGTTTGGGAGGGGAGGGGGGCACCGACTCCTTCAATGTCGCTGGGGCCAACGTCCTGACTTTC
CDR3 protein: CASGLGGEGGTDSFNVAGANVLTF

J gene: TRBJ1-5
V gene: TRBV19
D gene: .
clone size: .
CDR3 DNA: TGTGCCAGTAGAGACCAGGGGACTCAGCCCCAGCATTTT
CDR3 protein: CASRDQGTQPQHF

J gene: TRBJ1-6
V gene: TRBV27
D gene: .
clone size: .
CDR3 DNA: TGTGCCAGCAGTTTATTCCTTCCCGATTCACCCCTCCACTTT
CDR3 protein: CASSLFLPDSPLHF

J gene: TRBJ2-7
V gene: TRBV27
D gene: .
clone size: .
CDR3 DNA: TGTGCCAGCAGTCCCCAGGGAATTACCTACGAGCAGTACTTC
CDR3 protein: CASSPQGITYEQYF

J gene: TRBJ2-1
V gene: TRBV27
D gene: TRBD1
clone size: once
CDR3 DNA: TGTGCCAGCAGTGGCGGACAGGGGTACTACAATGAGCAGTTCTTC
CDR3 protein: CASSGGQGYYNEQFF

J gene: TRBJ1-1
V gene: TRBV6-5
D gene: .
clone size: once
CDR3 DNA: TGTGCCAGCAGTTTCCAGGGATCTCGCACTGAAGCTTTCTTT
CDR3 protein: CASSFQGSRTEAFF

J gene: TRBJ2-2
V gene: TRBV4-3
D gene: .
clone size: .
CDR3 DNA: TGCGCCAGCGGCAGGGCGGAGGGGGCAACGAACACCGGGGAGCTGTTTTTT
CDR3 protein: CASGRAEGATNTGELFF

J gene: TRBJ2-5
V gene: TRBV3-1/TRBV3-2
D gene: TRBD2
clone size: .
CDR3 DNA: TGTGCCAGCCTCCCCCCCCGTGGACTAGCGGGATCGGGGGGCCCGCAAGAGACCCAGTACTTC
CDR3 protein: CASLPPRGLAGSGGPQETQYF

J gene: TRBJ2-1
V gene: TRBV20-1
D gene: TRBD2
clone size: .
CDR3 DNA: TGCAGTGCTCCAAGCGGGGGGCAGTTCTTC
CDR3 protein: CSAPSGGQFF

J gene: TRBJ2-7
V gene: TRBV5-6
D gene: .
clone size: .
CDR3 DNA: TGTGCCAGCAGCTTGGACAGAATAGTAACCTACGAGCAGTACTTC
CDR3 protein: CASSLDRIVTYEQYF

J gene: TRBJ2-1
V gene: TRBV6-6
D gene: TRBD2
clone size: .
CDR3 DNA: TGTGCCAGCAGTTACCGGACTAGCGGGGCCAACAATGAGCAGTTCTTC
CDR3 protein: CASSYRTSGANNEQFF

J gene: TRBJ1-2
V gene: TRBV6-2/TRBV6-3
D gene: TRBD1
clone size: .
CDR3 DNA: TGTGCCAGCAGTTTCCCTGGGACAGGGGGCTATGGCTACACCTTC
CDR3 protein: CASSFPGTGGYGYTF

J gene: TRBJ1-5
V gene: TRBV7-8
D gene: .
clone size: .
CDR3 DNA: TGTGCCAGCAGCTTAGATCGGGGGGGACAGCCCCAGCATTTT
CDR3 protein: CASSLDRGGQPQHF

J gene: TRBJ1-2
V gene: TRBV12-5
D gene: .
clone size: .
CDR3 DNA: TGTGCTAGTGGCTTTTCTGATGGCTACACCTTC
CDR3 protein: CASGFSDGYTF

J gene: TRBJ2-1
V gene: TRBV5-1
D gene: .
clone size: .
CDR3 DNA: TGCGCCAGCAACCTTGGGGCCTCCTACAATGAGCAGTTCTTC
CDR3 protein: CASNLGASYNEQFF

J gene: TRBJ2-3
V gene: TRBV30
D gene: .
clone size: .
CDR3 DNA: TGTGCCTGGAGTGGGGGGCAGAGGGGAGCAGATACGCAGTATTTT
CDR3 protein: CAWSGGQRGADTQYF

J gene: TRBJ2-5
V gene: TRBV18
D gene: TRBD2
clone size: once
CDR3 DNA: TGTGCCAGCTCGACTAGCTTGGAAGAGACCCAGTACTTC
CDR3 protein: CASSTSLEETQYF

J gene: TRBJ2-1
V gene: TRBV29-1
D gene: .
clone size: .
CDR3 DNA: TGCAGCGTTGGCCGTAGCGGCCTTCAGAATGAGCAGTTCTTC
CDR3 protein: CSVGRSGLQNEQFF

J gene: TRBJ2-1
V gene: TRBV7-2
D gene: TRBD2
clone size: once
CDR3 DNA: TGTGCCAGCAGCCCCGGTGGGGTAGCGGGTTCCTACAATGAGCAGTTCTTC
CDR3 protein: CASSPGGVAGSYNEQFF

J gene: TRBJ2-1
V gene: TRBV3-1/TRBV3-2
D gene: TRBD1
clone size: .
CDR3 DNA: TGTGCCAGCAGCCCTCAGGGACAGGGGGCCAACAATGAGCAGTTCTTC
CDR3 protein: CASSPQGQGANNEQFF

J gene: TRBJ2-1
V gene: TRBV5-4
D gene: TRBD1
clone size: .
CDR3 DNA: TGTGCCAGCAGCTTGGCCCCCAGGGGGTCACTATACAATGAGCAGTTCTTC
CDR3 protein: CASSLAPRGSLYNEQFF

J gene: TRBJ1-1
V gene: TRBV21-1
D gene: .
clone size: .
CDR3 DNA: TGTGCCAGCAGCAAAGTACTGGGCAGGGGGCAAGGAGAGAACACTGAAGCTTTCTTT
CDR3 protein: CASSKVLGRGQGENTEAFF

J gene: TRBJ1-2
V gene: TRBV6-5
D gene: TRBD1
clone size: .
CDR3 DNA: TGTGCCAGCAGCATCACAGGGGGCGGGAGGGGCTACACCTTC
CDR3 protein: CASSITGGGRGYTF

J gene: TRBJ2-2
V gene: TRBV6-4
D gene: TRBD2
clone size: .
CDR3 DNA: TGTGCCAGCAGTGACTCGTCTAGCGGGGATGTCACCGGGGAGCTGTTTTTT
CDR3 protein: CASSDSSSGDVTGELFF

J gene: TRBJ1-3
V gene: TRBV12-5
D gene: .
clone size: .
CDR3 DNA: TGTGCTAGTGGGGAGATCAACTCTGGAAACACCATATATTTT
CDR3 protein: CASGEINSGNTIYF

J gene: TRBJ2-5
V gene: TRBV7-2
D gene: .
clone size: .
CDR3 DNA: TGTGCCAGCAGCTTAGGAGTTCTAGTCACGTCGGAGACCCAGTACTTC
CDR3 protein: CASSLGVLVTSETQYF

J gene: TRBJ1-3
V gene: TRBV27
D gene: .
clone size: .
CDR3 DNA: TGTGCCAGCAGTCCCCTCTCCGCAGGGATGAACACCATATATTTT
CDR3 protein: CASSPLSAGMNTIYF

J gene: TRBJ2-3
V gene: TRBV27
D gene: .
clone size: .
CDR3 DNA: TGTGCCAGCAGTTTATACAGGGAGAGCACAGATACGCAGTATTTT
CDR3 protein: CASSLYRESTDTQYF

J gene: TRBJ2-2
V gene: TRBV7-6
D gene: .
clone size: few
CDR3 DNA: TGTGCCAGCAGCTTAGATCAGGGCCTAATCAACACCGGGGAGCTGTTTTTT
CDR3 protein: CASSLDQGLINTGELFF